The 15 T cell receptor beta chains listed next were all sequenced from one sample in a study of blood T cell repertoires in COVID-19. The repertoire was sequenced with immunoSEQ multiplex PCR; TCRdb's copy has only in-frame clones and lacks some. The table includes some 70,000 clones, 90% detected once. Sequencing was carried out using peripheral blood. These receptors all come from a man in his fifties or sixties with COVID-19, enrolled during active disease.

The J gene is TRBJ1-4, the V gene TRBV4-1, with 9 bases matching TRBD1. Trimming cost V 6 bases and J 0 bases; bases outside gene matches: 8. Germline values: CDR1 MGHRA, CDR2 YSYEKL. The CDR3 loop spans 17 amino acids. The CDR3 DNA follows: TGCGCCAGCAGTCCCGGACAGGGGAGGACAACTAATGAAAAACTGTTTTTT. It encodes CASSPGQGRTTNEKLFF.

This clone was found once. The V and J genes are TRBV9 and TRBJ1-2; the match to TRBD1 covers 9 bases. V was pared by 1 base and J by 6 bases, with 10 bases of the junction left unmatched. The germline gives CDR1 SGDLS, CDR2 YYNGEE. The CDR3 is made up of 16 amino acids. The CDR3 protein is CASSVSHRQGEDGYTF. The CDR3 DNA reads TGTGCCAGCAGCGTATCCCACCGACAGGGGGAGGATGGCTACACCTTC.

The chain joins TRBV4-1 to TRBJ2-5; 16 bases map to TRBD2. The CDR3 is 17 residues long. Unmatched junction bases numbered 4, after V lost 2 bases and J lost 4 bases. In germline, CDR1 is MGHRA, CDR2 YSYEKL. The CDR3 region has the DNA TGCGCCAGCAGCCAAACCGGGACTAGCGGGAGGGCAGAGACCCAGTACTTC. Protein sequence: CASSQTGTSGRAETQYF.

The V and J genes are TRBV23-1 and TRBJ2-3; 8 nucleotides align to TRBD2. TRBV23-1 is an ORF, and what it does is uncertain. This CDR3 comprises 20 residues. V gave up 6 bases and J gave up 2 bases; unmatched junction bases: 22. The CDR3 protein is CASSSGVTGTSQTATDTQYF. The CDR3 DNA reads TGCGCCAGCAGCTCCGGGGTCACCGGGACTAGTCAAACCGCCACAGATACGCAGTATTTT.

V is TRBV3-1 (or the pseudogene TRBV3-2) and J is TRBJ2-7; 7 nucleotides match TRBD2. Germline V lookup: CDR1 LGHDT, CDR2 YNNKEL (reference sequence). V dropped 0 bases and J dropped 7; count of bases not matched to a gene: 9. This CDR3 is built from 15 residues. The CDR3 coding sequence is TGTGCCAGCAGCCAAGACGGCGGGAGTATGGGTGAGCAGTACTTC. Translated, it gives CASSQDGGSMGEQYF.

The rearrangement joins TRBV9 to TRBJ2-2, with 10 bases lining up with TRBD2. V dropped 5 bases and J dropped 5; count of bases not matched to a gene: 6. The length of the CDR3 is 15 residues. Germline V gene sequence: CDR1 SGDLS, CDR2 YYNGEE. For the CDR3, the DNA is TGTGCCAGCAGTCTCTCGGGACTAGCGACCGGGGAGCTGTTTTTT. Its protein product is CASSLSGLATGELFF.

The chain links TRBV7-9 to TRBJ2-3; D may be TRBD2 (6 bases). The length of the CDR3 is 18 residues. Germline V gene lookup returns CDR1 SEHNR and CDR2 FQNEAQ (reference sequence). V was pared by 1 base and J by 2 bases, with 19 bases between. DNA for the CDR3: TGTGCCAGCAGCTTAGTGGTCTGGACTACTGTCTACACAGATACGCAGTATTTT. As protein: CASSLVVWTTVYTDTQYF. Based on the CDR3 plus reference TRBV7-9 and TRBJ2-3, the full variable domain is DTGVSQNPRHKITKRGQNVTFRCDPISEHNRLYWYRQTLGQGPEFLTYFQNEAQLEKSRLLSDRFSAERPKGSFSTLEIQRTEQGDSAMYLCASSLVVWTTVYTDTQYFGPGTRLTVL.

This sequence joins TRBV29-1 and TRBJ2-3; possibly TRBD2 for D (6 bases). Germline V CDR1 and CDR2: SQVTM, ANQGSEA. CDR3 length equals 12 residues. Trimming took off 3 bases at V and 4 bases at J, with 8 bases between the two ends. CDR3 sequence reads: CSVDPGADTQYF. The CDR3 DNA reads TGCAGCGTTGACCCGGGGGCAGATACGCAGTATTTT.

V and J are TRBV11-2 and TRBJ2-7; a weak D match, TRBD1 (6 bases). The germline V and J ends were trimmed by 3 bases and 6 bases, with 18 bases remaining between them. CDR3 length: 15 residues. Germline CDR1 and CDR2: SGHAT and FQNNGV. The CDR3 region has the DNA TGTGCCAGCAGCTTGACCACCCTACAGGGCCTCGAGCAGTACTTC. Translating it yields CASSLTTLQGLEQYF.

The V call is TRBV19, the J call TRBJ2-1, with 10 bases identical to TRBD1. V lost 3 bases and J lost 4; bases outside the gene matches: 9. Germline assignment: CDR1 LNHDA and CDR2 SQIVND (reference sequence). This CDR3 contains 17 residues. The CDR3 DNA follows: TGTGCCAGTAGTATTGGGTTGAGGGGACAGGGGTACAATGAGCAGTTCTTC. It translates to CASSIGLRGQGYNEQFF.

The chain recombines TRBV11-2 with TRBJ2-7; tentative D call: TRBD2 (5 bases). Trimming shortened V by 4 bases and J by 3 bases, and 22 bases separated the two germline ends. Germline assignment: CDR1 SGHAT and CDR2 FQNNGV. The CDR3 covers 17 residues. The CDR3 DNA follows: TGTGCCAGCAGCTCCTCACGCTTACTAGGCGGAAACTACGAGCAGTACTTC. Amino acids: CASSSSRLLGGNYEQYF.

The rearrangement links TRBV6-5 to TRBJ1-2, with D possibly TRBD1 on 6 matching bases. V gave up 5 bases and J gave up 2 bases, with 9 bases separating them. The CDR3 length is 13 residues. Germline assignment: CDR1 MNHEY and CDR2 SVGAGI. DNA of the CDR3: TGTGCCAGCAGTCCTGGACAGAACTATGGCTACACCTTC. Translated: CASSPGQNYGYTF.

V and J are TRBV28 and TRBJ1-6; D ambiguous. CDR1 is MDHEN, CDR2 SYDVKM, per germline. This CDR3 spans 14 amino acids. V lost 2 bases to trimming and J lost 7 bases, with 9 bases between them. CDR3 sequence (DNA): TGTGCCAGCAGTTTAGCCGACAACAATTCACCCCTCCACTTT. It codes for CASSLADNNSPLHF. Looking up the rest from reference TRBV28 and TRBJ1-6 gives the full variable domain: DVKVTQSSRYLVKRTGEKVFLECVQDMDHENMFWYRQDPGLGLRLIYFSYDVKMKEKGDIPEGYSVSREKKERFSLILESASTNQTSMYLCASSLADNNSPLHFGNGTRLTVT.

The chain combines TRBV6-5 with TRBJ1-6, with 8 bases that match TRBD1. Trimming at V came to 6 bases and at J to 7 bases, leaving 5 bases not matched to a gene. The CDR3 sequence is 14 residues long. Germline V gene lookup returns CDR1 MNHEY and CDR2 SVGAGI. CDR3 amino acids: CASSRTGMNSPLHF. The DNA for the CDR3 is TGTGCCAGCAGCCGGACAGGGATGAATTCACCCCTCCACTTT.

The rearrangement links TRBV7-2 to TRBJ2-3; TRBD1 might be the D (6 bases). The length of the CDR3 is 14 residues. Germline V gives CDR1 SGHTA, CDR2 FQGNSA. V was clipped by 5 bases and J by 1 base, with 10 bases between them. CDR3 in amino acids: CASSNRVGTDTQYF. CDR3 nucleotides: TGTGCCAGCAGCAACAGGGTCGGCACAGATACGCAGTATTTT.